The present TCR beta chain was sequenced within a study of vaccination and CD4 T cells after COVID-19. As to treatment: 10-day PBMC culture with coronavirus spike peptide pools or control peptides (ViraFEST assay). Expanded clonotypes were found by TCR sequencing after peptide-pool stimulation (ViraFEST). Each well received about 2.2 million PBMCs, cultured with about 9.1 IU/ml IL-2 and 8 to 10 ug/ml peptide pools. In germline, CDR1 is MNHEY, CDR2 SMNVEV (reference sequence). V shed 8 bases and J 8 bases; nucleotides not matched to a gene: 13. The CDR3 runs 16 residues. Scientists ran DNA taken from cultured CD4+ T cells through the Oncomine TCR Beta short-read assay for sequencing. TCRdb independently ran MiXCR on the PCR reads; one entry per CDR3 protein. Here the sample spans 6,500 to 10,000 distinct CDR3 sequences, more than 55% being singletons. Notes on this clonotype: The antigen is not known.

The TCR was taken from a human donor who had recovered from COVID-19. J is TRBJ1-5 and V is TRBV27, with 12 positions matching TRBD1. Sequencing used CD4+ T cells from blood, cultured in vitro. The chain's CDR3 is CASADPRDRGRKPQHF. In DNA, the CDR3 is TGTGCCAGCGCAGACCCCCGGGACAGGGGGCGGAAGCCCCAGCATTTT.